This is a list of T cell receptor beta chains from one sample in a study of T cell repertoires in cytomegalovirus infection. These receptors' targets are unknown. One entry per CDR3 protein results from TCRdb running MiXCR on the reads. The repertoire has around 360,000 distinct CDR3 sequences, about 34% of them found once; the top ten carry roughly 14%. The sample here was cultured PBMCs, taken from culture after CMV antigen stimulation. The receptors originated from a human donor in good health (CMV status not recorded). Some clones in this sample may be carry-over from other donors' samples. CDR3s include the opening cysteine and the closing phenylalanine or tryptophan. A D gene is named only where the DNA matches it firmly. A row's size may be missing; if present it is once, few, many or a size class.

size	V	D	J	CDR3	DNA
.	TRBV9	TRBD1	TRBJ2-2	CASSRGQGILTGELFF	TGTGCCAGCAGCCGGGGACAGGGGATATTAACCGGGGAGCTGTTTTTT
.	TRBV30	.	TRBJ2-3	CAWTTHHNTDTQYF	TGTGCCTGGACGACGCACCACAACACAGATACGCAGTATTTT
many	TRBV7-2	.	TRBJ2-1	CASSRGANEQFF	TGTGCCAGCAGCCGAGGGGCGAATGAGCAGTTCTTC
.	TRBV7-2	TRBD2	TRBJ2-3	CASRKRFQRETDTQYF	TGTGCCAGCAGGAAAAGGTTCCAGCGGGAGACAGATACGCAGTATTTT
few	TRBV10-3	.	TRBJ1-1	CAISAQGAEAFF	TGTGCCATCAGTGCCCAAGGGGCTGAAGCTTTCTTT
.	TRBV5-4	TRBD2	TRBJ2-7	CASSSSGRFYEQYF	TGTGCCAGCAGCTCTAGCGGACGTTTCTACGAGCAGTACTTC
.	TRBV7-2	.	TRBJ1-3	CASSFISPGNTIYF	TGTGCCAGCAGCTTCATCTCGCCTGGAAACACCATATATTTT
.	TRBV6-6	TRBD2	TRBJ2-3	CASSYSYLAGGPTDTQYF	TGTGCCAGCAGTTACTCCTACCTCGCGGGAGGCCCCACAGATACGCAGTATTTT
.	TRBV5-4	TRBD1	TRBJ2-1	CASSFGQGAREQFF	TGTGCCAGCAGCTTCGGACAGGGGGCACGAGAGCAGTTCTTC
.	TRBV5-1	.	TRBJ2-6	CASSAGVSGANVLTF	TGCGCCAGCAGCGCAGGGGTCTCTGGGGCCAACGTCCTGACTTTC
few	TRBV7-3	TRBD1	TRBJ2-1	CASSLIGQGSYNEQFF	TGTGCCAGCAGCCTAATCGGACAGGGCTCCTACAATGAGCAGTTCTTC
.	TRBV6-2/TRBV6-3	.	TRBJ1-3	CASSWVSGNTIYF	TGTGCCAGCAGTTGGGTCTCTGGAAACACCATATATTTT
.	TRBV7-2	.	TRBJ1-5	CASSPQPSNQPQHF	TGTGCCAGCAGCCCACAGCCTAGCAATCAGCCCCAGCATTTT
.	TRBV6-2/TRBV6-3	.	TRBJ2-5	CASSTGTSGTQYF	TGTGCCAGCAGTACGGGGACGAGCGGGACCCAGTACTTC
.	TRBV20-1	.	TRBJ1-6	CSARASGTLTNSPLHF	TGCAGTGCTAGAGCCTCCGGGACGTTGACGAATTCACCCCTCCACTTT
many	TRBV4-1	.	TRBJ1-5	CASSQHEIGGPQHF	TGCGCCAGCAGCCAGCACGAAATAGGCGGGCCCCAGCATTTT
.	TRBV4-1	.	TRBJ2-1	CASSPPHWVSYNEQFF	TGCGCCAGCAGCCCGCCCCACTGGGTCTCCTACAATGAGCAGTTCTTC
once	TRBV12-3/TRBV12-4	TRBD1	TRBJ1-1	CASSRDRSYTEAFF	TGTGCCAGCAGCAGGGACAGGTCGTACACTGAAGCTTTCTTT
.	TRBV9	TRBD1	TRBJ2-1	CASSVVGTGPYNEQFF	TGTGCCAGCAGCGTAGTCGGGACAGGCCCCTACAATGAGCAGTTCTTC
.	TRBV11-2	.	TRBJ2-3	CASSFIRSADTQYF	TGTGCCAGCAGCTTTATCCGGAGTGCAGATACGCAGTATTTT
.	TRBV11-3	.	TRBJ2-3	CASSLAQGSDTQYF	TGTGCCAGCAGCTTAGCACAGGGTTCGGATACGCAGTATTTT
many	TRBV10-3	.	TRBJ2-7	CAIGGPGGVYEQYF	TGTGCCATCGGGGGACCCGGGGGAGTCTACGAGCAGTACTTC